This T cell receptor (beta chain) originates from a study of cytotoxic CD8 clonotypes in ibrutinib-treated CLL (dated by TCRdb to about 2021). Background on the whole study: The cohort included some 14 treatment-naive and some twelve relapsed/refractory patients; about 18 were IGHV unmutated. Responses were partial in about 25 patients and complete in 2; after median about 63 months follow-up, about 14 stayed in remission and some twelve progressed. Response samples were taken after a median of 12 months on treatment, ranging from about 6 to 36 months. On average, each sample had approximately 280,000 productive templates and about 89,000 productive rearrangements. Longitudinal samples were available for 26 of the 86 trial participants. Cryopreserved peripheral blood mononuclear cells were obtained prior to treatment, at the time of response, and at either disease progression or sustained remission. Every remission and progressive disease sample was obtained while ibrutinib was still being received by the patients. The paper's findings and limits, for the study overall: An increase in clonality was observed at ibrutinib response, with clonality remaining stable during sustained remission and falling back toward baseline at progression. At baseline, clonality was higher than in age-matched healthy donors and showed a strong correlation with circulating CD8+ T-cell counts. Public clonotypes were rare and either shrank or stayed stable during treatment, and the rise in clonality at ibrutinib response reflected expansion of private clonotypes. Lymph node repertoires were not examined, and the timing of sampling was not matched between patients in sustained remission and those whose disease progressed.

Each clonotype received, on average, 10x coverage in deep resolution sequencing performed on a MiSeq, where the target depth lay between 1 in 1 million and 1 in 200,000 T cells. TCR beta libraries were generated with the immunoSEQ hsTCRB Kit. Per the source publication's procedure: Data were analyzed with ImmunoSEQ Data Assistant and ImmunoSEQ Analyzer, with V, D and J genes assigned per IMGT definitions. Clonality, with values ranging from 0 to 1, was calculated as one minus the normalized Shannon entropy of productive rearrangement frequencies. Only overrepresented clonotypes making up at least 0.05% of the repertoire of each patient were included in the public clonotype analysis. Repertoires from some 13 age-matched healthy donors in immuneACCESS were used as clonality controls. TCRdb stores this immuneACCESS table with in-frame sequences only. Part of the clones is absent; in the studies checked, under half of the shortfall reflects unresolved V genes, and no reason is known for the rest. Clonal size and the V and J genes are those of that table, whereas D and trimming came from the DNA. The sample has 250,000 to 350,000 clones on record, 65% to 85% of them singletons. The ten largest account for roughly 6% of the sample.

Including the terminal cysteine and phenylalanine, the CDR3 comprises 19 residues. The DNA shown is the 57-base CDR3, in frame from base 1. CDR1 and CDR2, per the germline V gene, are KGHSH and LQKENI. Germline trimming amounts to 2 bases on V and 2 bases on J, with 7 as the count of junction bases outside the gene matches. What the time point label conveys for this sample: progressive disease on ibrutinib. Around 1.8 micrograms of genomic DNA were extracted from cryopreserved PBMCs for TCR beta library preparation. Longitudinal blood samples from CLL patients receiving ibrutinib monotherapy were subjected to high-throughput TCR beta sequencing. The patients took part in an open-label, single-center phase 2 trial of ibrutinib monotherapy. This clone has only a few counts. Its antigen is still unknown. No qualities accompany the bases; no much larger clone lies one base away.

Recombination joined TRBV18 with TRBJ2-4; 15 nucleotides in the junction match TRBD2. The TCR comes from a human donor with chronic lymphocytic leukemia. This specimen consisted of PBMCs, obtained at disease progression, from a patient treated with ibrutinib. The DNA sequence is TGTGCCAGCTCACCAAGGACTAGCGGGAGGGCCGGGTCCAAAAACATTCAGTACTTC. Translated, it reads CASSPRTSGRAGSKNIQYF.